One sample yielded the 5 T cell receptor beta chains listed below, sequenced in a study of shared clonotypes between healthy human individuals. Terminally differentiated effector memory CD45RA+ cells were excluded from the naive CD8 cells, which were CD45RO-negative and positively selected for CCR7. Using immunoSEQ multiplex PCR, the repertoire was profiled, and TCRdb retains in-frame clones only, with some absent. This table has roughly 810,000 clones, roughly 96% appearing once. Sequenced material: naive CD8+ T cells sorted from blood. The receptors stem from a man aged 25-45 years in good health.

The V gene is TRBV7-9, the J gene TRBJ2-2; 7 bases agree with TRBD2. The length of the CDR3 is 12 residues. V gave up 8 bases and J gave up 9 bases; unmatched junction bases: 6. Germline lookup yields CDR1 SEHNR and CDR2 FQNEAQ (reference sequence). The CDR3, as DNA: TGTGCCAGCGGTTCTAGCGGTAGGGAGCTGTTTTTT. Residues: CASGSSGRELFF.

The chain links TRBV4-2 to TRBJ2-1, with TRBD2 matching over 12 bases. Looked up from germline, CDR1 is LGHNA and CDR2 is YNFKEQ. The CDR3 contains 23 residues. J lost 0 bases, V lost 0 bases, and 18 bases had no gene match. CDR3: CASSQETHALAGGPRGSYNEQFF. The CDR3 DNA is TGTGCCAGCAGCCAAGAGACTCATGCACTAGCGGGAGGCCCCAGGGGCTCCTACAATGAGCAGTTCTTC.

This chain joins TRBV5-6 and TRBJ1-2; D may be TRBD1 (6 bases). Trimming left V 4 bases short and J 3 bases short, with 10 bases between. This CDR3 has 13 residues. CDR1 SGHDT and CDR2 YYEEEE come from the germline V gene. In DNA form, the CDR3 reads TGTGCCAGCAGCCCGGGACACGACTATGGCTACACCTTC. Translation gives CASSPGHDYGYTF.

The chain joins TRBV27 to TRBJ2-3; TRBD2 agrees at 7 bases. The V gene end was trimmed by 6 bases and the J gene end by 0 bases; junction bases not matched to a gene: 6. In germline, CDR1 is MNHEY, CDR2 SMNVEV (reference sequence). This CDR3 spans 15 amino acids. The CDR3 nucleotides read TGTGCCAGCAGGGGGACTACTATTAGCACAGATACGCAGTATTTT. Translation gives CASRGTTISTDTQYF.

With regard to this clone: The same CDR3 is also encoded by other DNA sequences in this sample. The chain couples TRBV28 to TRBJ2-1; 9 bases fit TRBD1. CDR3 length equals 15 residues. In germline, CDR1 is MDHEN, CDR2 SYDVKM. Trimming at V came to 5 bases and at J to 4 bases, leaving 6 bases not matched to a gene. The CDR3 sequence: CASSPGTGYYNEQFF. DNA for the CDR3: TGTGCCAGCAGTCCGGGGACAGGGTATTACAATGAGCAGTTCTTC. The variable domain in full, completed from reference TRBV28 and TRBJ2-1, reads DVKVTQSSRYLVKRTGEKVFLECVQDMDHENMFWYRQDPGLGLRLIYFSYDVKMKEKGDIPEGYSVSREKKERFSLILESASTNQTSMYLCASSPGTGYYNEQFFGPGTRLTVL.